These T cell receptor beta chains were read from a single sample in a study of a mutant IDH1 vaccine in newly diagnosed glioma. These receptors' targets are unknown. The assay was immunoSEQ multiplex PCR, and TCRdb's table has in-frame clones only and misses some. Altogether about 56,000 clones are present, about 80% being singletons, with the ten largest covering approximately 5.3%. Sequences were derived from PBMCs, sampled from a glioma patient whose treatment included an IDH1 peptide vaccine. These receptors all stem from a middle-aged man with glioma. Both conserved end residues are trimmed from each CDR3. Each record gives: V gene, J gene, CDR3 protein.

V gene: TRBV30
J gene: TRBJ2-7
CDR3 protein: AWSLGPYEQY

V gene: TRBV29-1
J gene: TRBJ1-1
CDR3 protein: SVSTGNTEAF

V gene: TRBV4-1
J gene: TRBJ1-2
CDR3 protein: ASSQGGGYGYT

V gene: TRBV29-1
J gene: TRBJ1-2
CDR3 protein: SVEQGRGYT

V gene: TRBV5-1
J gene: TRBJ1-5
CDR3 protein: ASSPGQTSNSNQPQH

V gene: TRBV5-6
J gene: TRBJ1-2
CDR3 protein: ASSWGGAGYT

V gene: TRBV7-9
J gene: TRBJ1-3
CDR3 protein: ASRQRGGTIY

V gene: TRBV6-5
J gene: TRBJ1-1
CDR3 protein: ASTRGEGADTEAF

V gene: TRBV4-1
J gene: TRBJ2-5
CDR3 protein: ASSQDKETQY

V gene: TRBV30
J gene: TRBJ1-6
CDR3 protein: AWSSGGGQGGSPLH

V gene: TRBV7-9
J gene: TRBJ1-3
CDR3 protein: ASSLALGSTYSGNTIY

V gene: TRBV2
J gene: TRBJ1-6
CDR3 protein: AGFRDPNSPLH

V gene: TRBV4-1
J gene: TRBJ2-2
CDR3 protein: ASSQEGRGAGVAGELF

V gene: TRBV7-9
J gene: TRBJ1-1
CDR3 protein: ASSLDSGGGEAF

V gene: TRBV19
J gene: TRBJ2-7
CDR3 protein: ASSMTQGESYEQY

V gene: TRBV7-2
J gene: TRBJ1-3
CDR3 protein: ASSFIGSWENTIY

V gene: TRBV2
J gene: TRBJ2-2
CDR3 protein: ASRADRGFSGELF

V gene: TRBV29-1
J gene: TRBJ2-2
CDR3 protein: SVEGGRGTGELF

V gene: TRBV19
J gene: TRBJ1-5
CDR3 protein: ASSISPTGAPYSNQPQH

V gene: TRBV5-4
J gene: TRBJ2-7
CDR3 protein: ASSPDRAPHEQY

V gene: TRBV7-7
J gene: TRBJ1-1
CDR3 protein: ASSLDSLSEAF

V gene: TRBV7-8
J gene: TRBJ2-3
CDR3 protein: ASSPGTLRTDTQY

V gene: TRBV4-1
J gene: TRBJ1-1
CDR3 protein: ASSQGGADTEAF

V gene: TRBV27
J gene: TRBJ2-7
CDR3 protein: ASSLSRVRSYEQY

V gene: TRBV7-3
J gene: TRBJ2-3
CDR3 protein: ASSPGLSTDTQY

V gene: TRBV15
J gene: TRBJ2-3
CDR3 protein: ATSRDRYTDTQY

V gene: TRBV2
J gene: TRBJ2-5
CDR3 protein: ASTLQETQY

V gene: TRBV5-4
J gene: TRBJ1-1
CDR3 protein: ASSLQGGTEAF

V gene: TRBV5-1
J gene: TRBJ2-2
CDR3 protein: ASSRTGGHSGELF

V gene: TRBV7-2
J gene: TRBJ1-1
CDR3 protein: ASSLGSPSTEAF

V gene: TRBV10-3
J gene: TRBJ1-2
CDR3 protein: AISGLDRGNYGYT

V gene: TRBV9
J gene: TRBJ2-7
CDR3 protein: ASSIGQNNEQY

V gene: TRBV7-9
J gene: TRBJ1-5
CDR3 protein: ASSQGVSNQPQH

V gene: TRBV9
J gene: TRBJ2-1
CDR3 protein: ASSVDHGVGGNEQF

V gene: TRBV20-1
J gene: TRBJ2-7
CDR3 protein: SAESTYEQY

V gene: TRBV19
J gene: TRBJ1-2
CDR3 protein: ASSIDRRPLYGYT

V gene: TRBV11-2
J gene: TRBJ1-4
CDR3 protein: ASSPIGGDGEKLF

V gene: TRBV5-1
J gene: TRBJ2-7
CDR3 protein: ASSEGPVSYEQY

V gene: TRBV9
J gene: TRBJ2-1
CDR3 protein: ASSLGHLSYNEQF

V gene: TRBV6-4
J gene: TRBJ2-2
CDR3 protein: ASSPGPDTGELF

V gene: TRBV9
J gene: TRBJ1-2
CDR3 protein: ASSGGGGQYGYT

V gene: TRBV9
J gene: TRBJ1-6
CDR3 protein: ASSPGWGRASSPLH

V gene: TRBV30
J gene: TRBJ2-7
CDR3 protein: AWSVRRTGTYEQY

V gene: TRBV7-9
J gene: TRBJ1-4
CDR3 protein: ASSPPRQGNEKLF

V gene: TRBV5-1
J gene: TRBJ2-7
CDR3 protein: ASSPGQGRDEQY

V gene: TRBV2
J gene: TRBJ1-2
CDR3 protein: ASSEGRFAGYT

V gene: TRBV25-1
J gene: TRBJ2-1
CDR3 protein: ASSEFSGFGNEQF

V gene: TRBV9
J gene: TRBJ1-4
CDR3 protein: ASSVGLGGNEKLF

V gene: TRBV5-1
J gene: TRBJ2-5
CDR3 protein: ASSQGQFGGETQY

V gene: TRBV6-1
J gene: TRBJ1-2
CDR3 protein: AGGGPRYGYT

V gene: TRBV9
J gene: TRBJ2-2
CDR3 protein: ASSATVNTGELF

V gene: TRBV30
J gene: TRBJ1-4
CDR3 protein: AWSAPGGVTNEKLF

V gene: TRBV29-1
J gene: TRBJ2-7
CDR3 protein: SVGSDIGLYEQY

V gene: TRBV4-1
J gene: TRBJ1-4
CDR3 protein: ASTGQTNEKLF

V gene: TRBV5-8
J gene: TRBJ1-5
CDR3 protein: ASKRLGQGGFGQPQH

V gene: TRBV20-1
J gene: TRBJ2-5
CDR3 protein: SARDRRAQY

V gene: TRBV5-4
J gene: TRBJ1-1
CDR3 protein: ASSPGRGRTEAF